The sample holds a few counts of the clone carrying this TCR beta chain. The data were obtained in a study of CD8+ T cells in alopecia areata. As the sequencing template, cDNA was produced by extracting RNA and reverse transcribing it. Here immunoSEQ multiplex PCR was the method, and the copy in TCRdb shows in-frame clones only, minus some. The sample contains about 76,000 clones, around two thirds of which appear only once. Stated treatment: oral pan-JAK inhibitor, 5-10 mg twice daily. This material consisted of CD8+ T cells sorted from blood, taken at week 24, from a patient treated with tofacitinib. The sequence derives from a human donor with alopecia areata.

CDR3 sequence (DNA): TGCAGCGTTGAGGGGACAGCCTCCTACGAGCAGTACTTC. Its protein product is CSVEGTASYEQYF. This chain connects TRBV29-1 to TRBJ2-7, with 7 bases fitting TRBD1. The CDR3 has 13 residues. The V gene's germline CDR1 is SQVTM and CDR2 ANQGSEA. V shed 3 bases and J 0 bases; nucleotides not matched to a gene: 2.